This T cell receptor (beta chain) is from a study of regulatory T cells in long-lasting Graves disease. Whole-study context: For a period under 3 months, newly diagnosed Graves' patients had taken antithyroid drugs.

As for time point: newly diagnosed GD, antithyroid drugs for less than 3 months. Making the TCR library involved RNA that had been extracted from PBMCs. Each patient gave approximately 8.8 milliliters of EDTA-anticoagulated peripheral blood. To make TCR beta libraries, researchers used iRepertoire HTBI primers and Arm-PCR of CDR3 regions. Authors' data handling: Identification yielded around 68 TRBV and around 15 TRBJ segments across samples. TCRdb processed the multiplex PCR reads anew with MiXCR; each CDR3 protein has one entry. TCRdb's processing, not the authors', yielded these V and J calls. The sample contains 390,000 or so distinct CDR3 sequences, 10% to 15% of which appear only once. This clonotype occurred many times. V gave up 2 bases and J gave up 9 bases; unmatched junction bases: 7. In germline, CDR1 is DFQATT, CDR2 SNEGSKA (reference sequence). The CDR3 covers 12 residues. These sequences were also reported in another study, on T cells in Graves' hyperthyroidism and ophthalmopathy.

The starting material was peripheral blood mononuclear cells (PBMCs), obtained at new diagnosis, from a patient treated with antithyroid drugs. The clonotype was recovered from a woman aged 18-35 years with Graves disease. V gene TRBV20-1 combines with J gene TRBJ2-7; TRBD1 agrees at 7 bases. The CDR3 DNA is TGCAGTGCTAGATATGACAGGGACGCGCAGTACTTC. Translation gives CSARYDRDAQYF.